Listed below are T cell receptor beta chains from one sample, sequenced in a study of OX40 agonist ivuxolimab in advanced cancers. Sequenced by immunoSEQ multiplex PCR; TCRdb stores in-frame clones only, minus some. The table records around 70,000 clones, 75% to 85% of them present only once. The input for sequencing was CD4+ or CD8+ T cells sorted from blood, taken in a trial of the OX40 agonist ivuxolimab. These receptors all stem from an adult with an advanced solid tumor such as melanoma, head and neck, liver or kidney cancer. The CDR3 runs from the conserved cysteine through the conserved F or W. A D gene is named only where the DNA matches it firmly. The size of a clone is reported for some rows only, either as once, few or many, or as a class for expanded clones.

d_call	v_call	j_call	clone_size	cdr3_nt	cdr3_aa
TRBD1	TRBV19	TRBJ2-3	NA	TGTGCCAGTAGTGGGGGACAGCTTTATCCGCAGTATTTT	CASSGGQLYPQYF
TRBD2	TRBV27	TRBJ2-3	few	TGTGCCAGCAGTCAGGGACTAGCGGGCGTCGATACGCAGTATTTT	CASSQGLAGVDTQYF
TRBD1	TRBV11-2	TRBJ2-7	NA	TGTGCCAGCAGCCCAATCAACCGGGACAGTTCGATTTACGAGCAGTACTTC	CASSPINRDSSIYEQYF
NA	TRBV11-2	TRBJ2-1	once	TGTGCCAGCAGCTTAGGAACTAGGGGGTACAATGAGCAGTTCTTC	CASSLGTRGYNEQFF
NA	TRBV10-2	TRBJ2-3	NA	TGCGCCAGCAGTGAGTCGACAGGATCCACGCAGTATTTT	CASSESTGSTQYF
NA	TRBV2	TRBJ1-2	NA	TGTGCCAGCAGAGAGGATGGCTATGGCTACACCTTC	CASREDGYGYTF
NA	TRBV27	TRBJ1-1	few	TGTGCCAGCAGTATCAAGGGTTACACTGAAGCTTTCTTT	CASSIKGYTEAFF
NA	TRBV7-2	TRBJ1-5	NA	TGTGCCAGCAGCTTTAATTGGGGGCAAAATCAGCCCCAGCATTTT	CASSFNWGQNQPQHF
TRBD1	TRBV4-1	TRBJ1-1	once	TGCGCCAGCAGCCAGGGGGGGACAGTAAACACTGAAGCTTTCTTT	CASSQGGTVNTEAFF
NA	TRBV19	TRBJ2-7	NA	TGTGCCAGTAGGAACACAGGGCCTCTCTACGAGCAGTACTTC	CASRNTGPLYEQYF
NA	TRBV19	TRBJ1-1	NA	TGTGCCAGTAGTATAGGGTGGCAGGGGAGGACTGAAGCTTTCTTT	CASSIGWQGRTEAFF
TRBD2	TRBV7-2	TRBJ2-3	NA	TGTGCCAGCAGCTTAAGAGGCGCTGTAGGGACTAGCGGGGTAGTTACGCAGTATTTT	CASSLRGAVGTSGVVTQYF
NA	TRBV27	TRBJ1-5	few	TGTGCCAGCAAGCGGGCGAGCAATCAGCCCCAGCATTTT	CASKRASNQPQHF
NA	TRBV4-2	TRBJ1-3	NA	TGTGCCAGCAGCCACACCCAGCGGAGTCAGCCCGGTCTGCGGGCTGGAAACACCATATATTTT	CASSHTQRSQPGLRAGNTIYF
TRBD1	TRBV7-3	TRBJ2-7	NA	TGTGCCAGCAGCCGAGGGACAGGGGATCGACCCTACGAGCAGTACTTC	CASSRGTGDRPYEQYF
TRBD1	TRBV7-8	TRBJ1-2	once	TGTGCCAGCAGCGGCAGGACAGGGCCTGCTTACTATGGCTACACCTTC	CASSGRTGPAYYGYTF
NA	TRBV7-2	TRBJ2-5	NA	TGTGCCAGCACCGACGGTAGGGGAGGACAGAAAGAGACCCAGTACTTC	CASTDGRGGQKETQYF
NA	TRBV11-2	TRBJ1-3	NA	TGTGCCAGCGGGGAAACCTCTGGAAACACCATATATTTT	CASGETSGNTIYF
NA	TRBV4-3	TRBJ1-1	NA	TGCGCCAGCAGCCAGGGGCCACAGCCGAACACTGAAGCTTTCTTT	CASSQGPQPNTEAFF
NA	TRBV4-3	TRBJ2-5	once	TGCGCCAGCAGCCAAGATTGGGGTGGGGGGCAGACTGAGACCCAGTACTTC	CASSQDWGGGQTETQYF
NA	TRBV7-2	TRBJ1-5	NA	TGTGCCAGCAGCCAGGTTGGGGGGAGGAATCAGCCCCAGCATTTT	CASSQVGGRNQPQHF
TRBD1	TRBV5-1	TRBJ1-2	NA	TGCGCCAGCAGCTTGGAGGGACAGGGTGACTATGGCTACACCTTC	CASSLEGQGDYGYTF
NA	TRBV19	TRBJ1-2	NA	TGTGCCAGTAGTATAGTGATTCGGGCAGGGACCTATGGCTACACCTTC	CASSIVIRAGTYGYTF
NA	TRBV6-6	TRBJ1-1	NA	TGTGCCAGCAGGGTGGGGCAGGTTGAAGCTTTCTTT	CASRVGQVEAFF
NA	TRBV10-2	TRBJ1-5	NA	TGCGCCAGCAGTAAGGGGGAGTTTCAGCCCCAGCATTTT	CASSKGEFQPQHF